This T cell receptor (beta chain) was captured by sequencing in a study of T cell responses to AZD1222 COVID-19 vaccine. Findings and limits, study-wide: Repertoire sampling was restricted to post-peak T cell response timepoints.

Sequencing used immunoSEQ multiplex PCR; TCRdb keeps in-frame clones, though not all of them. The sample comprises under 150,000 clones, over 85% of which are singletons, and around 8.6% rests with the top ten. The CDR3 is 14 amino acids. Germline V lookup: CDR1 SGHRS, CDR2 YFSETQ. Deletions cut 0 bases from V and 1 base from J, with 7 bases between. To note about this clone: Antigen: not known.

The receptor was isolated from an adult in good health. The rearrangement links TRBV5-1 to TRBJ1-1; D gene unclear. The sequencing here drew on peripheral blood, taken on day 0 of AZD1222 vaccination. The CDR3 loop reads CASSLGVANTEAFF. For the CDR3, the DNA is TGCGCCAGCAGCTTGGGGGTCGCGAACACTGAAGCTTTCTTT.